This T cell receptor (beta chain) was found in a study of blood T cell repertoires in COVID-19. Overall study: Samples came from the United States, Italy and Spain, spanning acute and convalescent COVID-19.

Germline V CDR1 and CDR2: MNHEY, SVGAGI. The CDR3 contains 14 residues. Trimming left V 0 bases short and J 10 bases short, with 15 bases between. Original processing methods: The authors estimated nucleated cell counts from reference gene primer amplification. The table came from immunoSEQ multiplex PCR; TCRdb's copy has only in-frame clones and leaves some out. V and J calls and clone size are those listed in that table; D and trimming were worked out from the DNA. The table shows roughly 70,000 clones, with roughly 89% occurring only once. This clonotype was obtained from a woman aged 45-60 years with active COVID-19. The sample was peripheral blood. The chain employs TRBV6-5 and TRBJ1-1; a possible D gene is TRBD1 (5 bases). The CDR3 sequence is CASSYSSPQGGAFF. CDR3 nucleotides: TGTGCCAGCAGTTACTCGAGCCCCCAGGGAGGAGCTTTCTTT.